These 28 T cell receptor beta chains came from one sample sequenced in a study of blood T cells in healthy people across ages (dated by TCRdb to between 2014 and 2016). The receptor library was made with 5' RACE. Sequencer: Illumina HiSeq 2500. A second PCR of about 7 to 12 cycles was performed with a sample-barcoded 5' primer and a J-beta primer mix. TCRdb took the public reads, trimmed them with fastp at Q25, ran MiXCR for clone calling and kept in-frame beta chains. For every CDR3 protein sequence, its rows merge into one entry that carries the most common genes and DNA. This sample has 1.5 million to 2 million distinct CDR3 sequences in its table, and roughly 32% of those were observed once. The top ten constitute 10% to 12% of the sample. The material sequenced was blood. The source is a woman in her 30s in good health.

For this clonotype: A much more abundant neighbour one base away suggests this may be a read error. The gene calls are TRBV3-1 and TRBJ2-1, with D maybe TRBD2 (5 bases). The CDR3 spans 13 residues. Per the germline V gene, CDR1 is LGHDT and CDR2 is YNNKEL (reference sequence). CDR3 nucleotides: TGTGCCAGCAGCCAAGATCGGGGTAATGGGCAGTTCTTC. Its translation: CASSQDRGNGQFF.

This clonotype was found a few times. The rearrangement uses TRBV7-2 and TRBJ1-5; D is unclear. The CDR3 runs to 13 residues. Germline V gene data show CDR1 as SGHTA and CDR2 as FQGNSA. V gave up 1 base and J gave up 8 bases, with 9 bases separating them. The CDR3 nucleotides are TGTGCCAGCAGCTTAGTCCGCGGGGAGCCCCAGCATTTT. Encoded protein: CASSLVRGEPQHF. The whole variable domain, remainder taken from reference TRBV7-2 and TRBJ1-5, is GAGVSQSPSNKVTEKGKDVELRCDPISGHTALYWYRQSLGQGLEFLIYFQGNSAPDKSGLPSDRFSAERTGGSVSTLTIQRTQQEDSAVYLCASSLVRGEPQHFGDGTRLSIL.

Ten or more counts support this clonotype. The V gene is TRBV4-1, the J gene TRBJ2-1; D is undetermined. Per germline, CDR1 MGHRA and CDR2 YSYEKL. This CDR3 region has 13 residues. The V end lost 4 bases, the J end lost 3 bases, and 7 bases lay between the germline ends. The CDR3 sequence: CASSPTRYNEQFF. As DNA, the CDR3 is TGCGCCAGCAGCCCCACGCGCTACAATGAGCAGTTCTTC.

J is TRBJ2-5 and V is TRBV7-9; tentatively, D is TRBD1 (6 bases). CDR1 and CDR2 from the germline V gene are SEHNR and FQNEAQ (reference sequence). The CDR3 totals 15 residues. V was trimmed by 5 bases and J by 2 bases, leaving 15 bases between them. CDR3 sequence (DNA): TGTGCCAGCAGCGGGGGCCGCAAGAATCAAGAGACCCAGTACTTC. This encodes CASSGGRKNQETQYF.

The chain carries TRBV10-3 and TRBJ2-5; D uncertain. CDR1 is ENHRY, CDR2 SYGVKD, per germline. Trimming took 1 base from V and 4 from J, leaving 13 bases between them. The CDR3 is made up of 15 amino acids. DNA of the CDR3: TGTGCCATCAGTGAGTTAAAGGGAACCATAGAGACCCAGTACTTC. Protein product: CAISELKGTIETQYF.

The gene calls are TRBV11-3 and TRBJ2-1; weak D call: TRBD2 (6 bases). The CDR3 has 15 amino acids. Germline V gene lookup returns CDR1 SGHNT and CDR2 YENEEA. The ends were cut back, 3 bases at V and 8 bases at J, with 17 bases in the middle. The CDR3 nucleotides read TGTGCCAGCAGCTTGGAACTAGCAAGGCTCGATGAGCAGTTCTTC. Amino acid sequence: CASSLELARLDEQFF.

This clonotype was seen more than once but under ten times. This chain links TRBV10-1 with TRBJ2-1, with D perhaps TRBD1 or TRBD2 (6 bases each). There are 16 residues in the CDR3. Germline V gene lookup returns CDR1 WNHNN and CDR2 SYGVQD (reference sequence). The V and J ends lost 0 bases and 3 bases respectively, with 12 bases between them. The CDR3: CASSESGAGHYNEQFF. The CDR3 DNA reads TGCGCCAGCAGTGAGTCAGGGGCGGGACACTACAATGAGCAGTTCTTC.

This clonotype was counted many times. The chain is built from TRBV3-1 and TRBJ1-2, with 8 bases matching TRBD1. The CDR3 has 13 residues. The junction had 3 bases not matched to a gene; V was cut back by 1 base and J by 8 bases. Per the germline V gene, CDR1 is LGHDT and CDR2 is YNNKEL (reference sequence). CDR3 sequence (DNA): TGTGCCAGCAGCCAAGCAGGGGGCCAAGGCTACACCTTC. Protein sequence: CASSQAGGQGYTF.

This rearrangement joins TRBV6-1 to TRBJ2-3; the D gene is possibly TRBD1 (6 bases). V was clipped by 6 bases and J by 2 bases, with 15 bases between them. CDR1 MNHNS and CDR2 SASEGT come from the germline V gene. The length of the CDR3 is 15 residues. The CDR3 nucleotides read TGTGCCAGCAGAACACCAGGGGACCCCACAGATACGCAGTATTTT. Translating it yields CASRTPGDPTDTQYF.

This rearrangement joins TRBV14 to TRBJ2-7; maybe TRBD2 (5 bases). V was trimmed by 5 bases and J by 1 base, leaving 12 bases between them. Germline lookup yields CDR1 SGHDN and CDR2 FVKESK. The CDR3 runs 14 residues. CDR3 in amino acids: CASSAGLPSYEQYF. The CDR3, as DNA: TGTGCCAGCAGCGCCGGACTGCCGTCCTACGAGCAGTACTTC.

This clonotype has a handful of counts. The chain combines TRBV6-1 with TRBJ2-3; possible D gene TRBD1, 5 bases. V dropped 2 bases and J dropped 1 base, with 19 bases sitting between them. The CDR3 spans 18 residues. Germline lookup yields CDR1 MNHNS and CDR2 SASEGT. The CDR3 sequence: CASSEKGLRSSGTDTQYF. CDR3 in DNA: TGTGCCAGCAGTGAAAAGGGGTTGCGGAGTTCTGGCACAGATACGCAGTATTTT.

V and J are TRBV20-1 and TRBJ2-7; D is tentatively TRBD1 or TRBD2 (5 bases each). This CDR3 region has 13 residues. Germline V CDR1 and CDR2: DFQATT, SNEGSKA (reference sequence). The V end lost 4 bases, the J end lost 8 bases, and 18 bases lay between the germline ends. In DNA, the CDR3 is TGCAGTGCTACCGAGGGACGGTTCGAGAAGCAGTACTTC. It yields the protein CSATEGRFEKQYF.

This clonotype occurred many times. The rearrangement links TRBV4-2 to TRBJ2-5; no definite D call. The CDR3 covers 14 residues. Trimming cost V 0 bases and J 5 bases, with 10 bases left between them. CDR1 is LGHNA and CDR2 is YNFKEQ in the germline V gene. The CDR3 protein is CASSQDKLMETQYF. CDR3 DNA: TGTGCCAGCAGCCAAGATAAACTAATGGAGACCCAGTACTTC.

This clonotype has a handful of counts. The genes are TRBV7-9 and TRBJ1-1; 9 nucleotides line up with TRBD1. V trimming: 5 bases; J trimming: 6 bases; junction bases outside the gene matches: 4. Germline assignment: CDR1 SEHNR and CDR2 FQNEAQ (reference sequence). The CDR3 totals 13 residues. The CDR3: CASSRQGGAEAFF. The CDR3, as DNA: TGTGCCAGCAGCCGACAGGGGGGAGCTGAAGCTTTCTTT. The complete variable domain, with remaining parts taken from reference TRBV7-9 and TRBJ1-1, reads DTGVSQNPRHKITKRGQNVTFRCDPISEHNRLYWYRQTLGQGPEFLTYFQNEAQLEKSRLLSDRFSAERPKGSFSTLEIQRTEQGDSAMYLCASSRQGGAEAFFGQGTRLTVV.

This sequence joins TRBV15 and TRBJ2-3; D is unresolved. V was trimmed by 3 bases and J by 3 bases, leaving 7 bases between them. This CDR3 region has 13 residues. Germline CDR1 and CDR2: LNHNV and YYDKDF (reference sequence). The CDR3 DNA reads as TGTGCCACCAGCAGGGCCCCTACAGATACGCAGTATTTT. Protein sequence: CATSRAPTDTQYF.

The chain carries TRBV10-3 and TRBJ2-6, with 12 bases matching TRBD2. Germline trimming cut 7 bases from V and 1 base from J; bases unmatched to any gene: 8. CDR3 length: 18 residues. Germline CDR1 is ENHRY and CDR2 is SYGVKD. The CDR3: CAITKGLAGTSGANVLTF. The CDR3, as DNA: TGTGCCATCACCAAAGGACTAGCGGGGACGTCTGGGGCCAACGTCCTGACTTTC.

The V call is TRBV5-6, the J call TRBJ2-1, with a tentative D call TRBD2 (6 bases). CDR1 is SGHDT, CDR2 YYEEEE, per germline. This CDR3 contains 15 residues. The V gene lost 5 bases and the J gene lost 3 bases, with 15 bases spanning the gap. CDR3 sequence: CASSLRLGLYNEQFF. The CDR3 bases are TGTGCCAGCAGTCTAAGACTAGGGCTCTACAATGAGCAGTTCTTC.

The chain is built from TRBV28 and TRBJ2-7, with a possible D match to TRBD1 (5 bases). V dropped 3 bases and J dropped 4 bases, with 16 bases sitting between them. The CDR3 consists of 15 residues. The germline V gene encodes CDR1 MDHEN and CDR2 SYDVKM. The CDR3 nucleotides read TGTGCCAGCAGTTTCCGCAGCCCAGGGTCGTACGAGCAGTACTTC. Its protein is CASSFRSPGSYEQYF.

This clonotype was recorded a few times. Being one base from a much bigger clone, this may be a read error. V usage is TRBV6-2 or TRBV6-3 and J usage is TRBJ2-1, with D tentatively TRBD2 (7 bases). The DNA end lines up better with TRBJ2-7; the J call may be wrong. Germline V gene sequence: CDR1 MNHEY, CDR2 SVGEGT. This CDR3 spans 14 amino acids. This CDR3 reads CASSFRGGYNEQYF. CDR3 DNA sequence: TGTGCCAGCAGTTTTAGGGGGGGGTACAATGAGCAGTACTTC.

The chain employs TRBV29-1 and TRBJ1-1; no definite D call. Germline V gives CDR1 SQVTM, CDR2 ANQGSEA. This CDR3 has 10 residues. V was clipped by 5 bases and J by 7 bases, with 8 bases between them. The CDR3 is CSVQRVEAFF. The CDR3 nucleotides read TGCAGCGTTCAGCGGGTTGAAGCTTTCTTT.

The chain links TRBV30 to TRBJ1-5; D gene unclear. This CDR3 has 13 amino acids. V was clipped by 6 bases and J by 1 base, with 10 bases between them. Germline CDR1 GTSNPN, CDR2 SVGIG (reference sequence). CDR3 sequence reads: CACDPGSNQPQHF. CDR3 bases: TGTGCCTGCGACCCGGGAAGCAATCAGCCCCAGCATTTT.

The chain combines TRBV4-1 with TRBJ2-3; 10 bases are shared with TRBD1. The CDR3 spans 14 residues. CDR1 and CDR2 (germline): MGHRA, YSYEKL. With V trimmed by 8 bases and J by 5 bases, 7 bases remained unmatched. CDR3 in amino acids: CASGIGQGEDTQYF. DNA of the CDR3: TGCGCCAGCGGCATCGGACAGGGGGAAGATACGCAGTATTTT.

This clonotype showed up many times. J is TRBJ1-1 and V is TRBV6-5, with D uncertain. Between the trimmed V and J ends, which lost 0 bases and 1 base, there was a span of 6 bases. The germline CDR1 and CDR2 sequences are MNHEY and SVGAGI. The CDR3 loop spans 14 amino acids. The CDR3 coding sequence is TGTGCCAGCAGTTACTCGGAAGCGAACACTGAAGCTTTCTTT. It encodes CASSYSEANTEAFF.

To note about this clonotype: The junction departs from germline at one end; a sequencing error may be responsible. V and J are TRBV4-1 and TRBJ1-4; TRBD1 agrees at 8 bases. Germline lookup yields CDR1 MGHRA and CDR2 YSYEKL. The CDR3 length is 15 residues. CDR3 DNA sequence: TGCGCCAGCAGCCAAGACAGGGGGCTCGTTGAAAAACGGTTTTTT. Translated, it gives CASSQDRGLVEKRFF.

As to this clonotype: This may arise from a read error, as a much more abundant clone is one base away. The V gene is TRBV29-1, the J gene TRBJ2-6; tentatively, D is TRBD1 or TRBD2 (5 bases each). CDR1 is SQVTM, CDR2 ANQGSEA, per germline. This CDR3 region has 16 residues. CDR3 amino acids: CSVTIAGATGANVPTF. The DNA for the CDR3 is TGCAGCGTTACCATTGCCGGGGCGACTGGGGCCAACGTCCCGACTTTC.

This clonotype was seen more than once but under ten times. This sequence joins TRBV27 and TRBJ2-1; the D gene could be TRBD1 or TRBD2 (5 bases each). This CDR3 has 14 residues. CDR1 and CDR2 (germline): MNHEY, SMNVEV (reference sequence). Trimming left V 2 bases short and J 9 bases short, with 14 bases between. CDR3 DNA sequence: TGTGCCAGCAGTTTAGAGGGGCCTCGCTCTGAGCAGTTCTTC. Translation: CASSLEGPRSEQFF.

This clonotype was seen ten or more times. The chain joins TRBV29-1 to TRBJ2-7, with 12 bases aligning to TRBD1. This CDR3 region has 15 residues. From germline, CDR1 is SQVTM and CDR2 ANQGSEA. The ends lost 6 bases at V and 0 bases at J; junction bases unmatched: 6. This CDR3 reads CSVHGTGGASYEQYF. CDR3 DNA: TGCAGCGTCCACGGGACAGGGGGCGCCTCCTACGAGCAGTACTTC.

This clonotype was found many times. The chain has TRBV7-9 and TRBJ2-5, with 13 positions matching TRBD2. Per germline, CDR1 SEHNR and CDR2 FQNEAQ (reference sequence). The trim removed 3 bases at V and 3 bases at J, leaving 1 base unmatched. The CDR3 length is 15 residues. CDR3 coding DNA: TGTGCCAGCAGCTTTACTAGCGGGGGGGAAGAGACCCAGTACTTC. Translating gives CASSFTSGGEETQYF.